The clone carrying this TCR beta chain has only a few counts. The sample belongs to a study of cytomegalovirus exposure and HLA in healthy donors. Primers: 60 Vbeta forward and 13 Jbeta reverse. Profiled with immunoSEQ multiplex PCR; TCRdb holds only in-frame clones, not every one. The table includes about 140,000 clones, roughly 76% detected once. The sequenced sample consisted of PBMCs. The TCR comes from a female donor in good health and CMV-seronegative.

Written as DNA, the CDR3 is TGTGCCAGCACCTTAGCGGGAACTGGCTACGAGCAGTACTTC. Translation gives CASTLAGTGYEQYF. The chain is built from TRBV6-1 and TRBJ2-7; 8 bases line up with TRBD2. Germline trimming cut 7 bases from V and 3 bases from J; bases unmatched to any gene: 8. Germline V gene sequence: CDR1 MNHNS, CDR2 SASEGT. This CDR3 has 14 amino acids.